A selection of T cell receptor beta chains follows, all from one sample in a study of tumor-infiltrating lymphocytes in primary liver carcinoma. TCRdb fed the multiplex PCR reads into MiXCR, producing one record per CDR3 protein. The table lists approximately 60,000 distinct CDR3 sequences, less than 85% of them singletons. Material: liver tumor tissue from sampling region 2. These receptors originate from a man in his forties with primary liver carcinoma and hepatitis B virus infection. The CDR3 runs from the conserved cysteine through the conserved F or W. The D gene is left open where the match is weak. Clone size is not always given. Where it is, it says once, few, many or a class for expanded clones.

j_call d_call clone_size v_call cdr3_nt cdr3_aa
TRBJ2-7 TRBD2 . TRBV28 TGTGCCAGCAACGACGGGGGGTCATACGAGCAGTACTTC CASNDGGSYEQYF
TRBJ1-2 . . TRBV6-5 TGTGCCAGCAGGGGCTTCACTTTC CASRGFTF
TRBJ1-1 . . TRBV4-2 TGTGTCAGTAGCCAAGAGTACGGACAAGGTTTTTGGACTGAAGCTTTCTTT CVSSQEYGQGFWTEAFF
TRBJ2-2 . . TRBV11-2 TGTGCCAGCAGTTTTGCGGGATCGAACGCCGGGGAGCTGTCTTTT CASSFAGSNAGELSF
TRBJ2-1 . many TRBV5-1 TGCGCCAGCAGCTTCACGCGGGATTACAATGAGCAGTTCTTC CASSFTRDYNEQFF
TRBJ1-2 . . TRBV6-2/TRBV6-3 TGTGTCAGCAGTCCCGGACGGGCTTACACCTTC CVSSPGRAYTF
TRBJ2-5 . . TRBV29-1 TGCAGCGTTGAATCCGCGGCGGATAGATCGGAGATCCAGTACTTC CSVESAADRSEIQYF
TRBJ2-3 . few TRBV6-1 TGTGCCAGCAGAGTTAGGGGCCAGGCTACAGATACGCAGTATTTT CASRVRGQATDTQYF
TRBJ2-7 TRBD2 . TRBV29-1 TGCAGCGTTCATTTTACTAGCGGGAGGGCCACCGGCGAGCAGTACTTC CSVHFTSGRATGEQYF
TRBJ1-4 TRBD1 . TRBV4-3 TGCGCCAGCAGCCGGTCTGCGGGAGGGGACAGGAATGAAAAACTGTTTTTT CASSRSAGGDRNEKLFF
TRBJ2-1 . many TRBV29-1 TGCAGCGGACTACAGGGTTTCGATGAGCAGTTCTTC CSGLQGFDEQFF
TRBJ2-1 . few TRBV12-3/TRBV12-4 TGTGCCAGCACTTTAAGACCGTACAATGAGCAGTTCTTC CASTLRPYNEQFF
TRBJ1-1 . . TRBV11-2 TGTGTTAGTAGCTTAACGGCCTTCGACACTGAAGCTTTCTTT CVSSLTAFDTEAFF
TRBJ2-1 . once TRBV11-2 TGTATCAGCAGTTCGACCGGGATTACGCAGTTCTTC CISSSTGITQFF
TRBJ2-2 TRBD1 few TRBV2 TGTGCCAGCAGGCTGGACAGGGGAATCACCGGGGAGCTGTTTTTT CASRLDRGITGELFF
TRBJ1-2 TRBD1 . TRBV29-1 TGCAGCATCCGATCAGGGGGCGCCTATGGCTACATCTTC CSIRSGGAYGYIF
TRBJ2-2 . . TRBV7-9 TGTGCCAGCGGGTCGAACACCGGGGGGCTGTTTTTT CASGSNTGGLFF
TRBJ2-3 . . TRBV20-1 TGCAGTGCTGATCATTCGGGGGCAGATACGCAGTATTTT CSADHSGADTQYF
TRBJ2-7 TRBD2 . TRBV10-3 TGTGCCATCACCGAACGATCGGGACCAGCGGGAGGGTTCTCCGACGAGCAGTACTTC CAITERSGPAGGFSDEQYF
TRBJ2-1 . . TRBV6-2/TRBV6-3 TGTGCCAGGAGTGATCGTGCCTCCTTGCTCTTC CARSDRASLLF
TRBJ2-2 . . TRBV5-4 TGTGCCAGCGGCTCGAACCAGGACTTAACCGGGGAGCTGTTTTTT CASGSNQDLTGELFF
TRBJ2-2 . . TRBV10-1 TGCGCCAGCAGGGAGGACGCGGGCGGGGCCGGGGAGCTGTTTTTT CASREDAGGAGELFF
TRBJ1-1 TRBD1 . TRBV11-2 TGTGGCAGCAGCCCATGCAGGGGGTTGGTGAACACTGAAGCTATCTTT CGSSPCRGLVNTEAIF
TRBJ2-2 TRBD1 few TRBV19 TGTGCCAGTAGTATTCGGACAGGCCCGAACACCGGGGAGCTGTTTTTT CASSIRTGPNTGELFF
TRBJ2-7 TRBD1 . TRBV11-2 TGTGCCAGCAGCTCTCGGATAGGGGGCTACGGGCAATACTTC CASSSRIGGYGQYF
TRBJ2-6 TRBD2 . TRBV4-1 TGCGCCAGCAGCCAAGATCCCGTGACGGGGGGTTCCTCTGGGGCCAACCTCCTGACTTTC CASSQDPVTGGSSGANLLTF
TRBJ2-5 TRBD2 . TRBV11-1 TGTGCCAGAAGCTTCTTCTACGGGACTAGCGAGACCCAGTACTTC CARSFFYGTSETQYF
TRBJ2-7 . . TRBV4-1 TGCGTCAGCAGCCAAGATCGGGAACAGGGACGCGAGCAGTACTTC CVSSQDREQGREQYF
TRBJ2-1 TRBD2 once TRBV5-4 TGTGCCAGCAGCACGGGACTAGTGGGTGCCAATGAGCTGTTCTTC CASSTGLVGANELFF
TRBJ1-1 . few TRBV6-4 TGTGCCAGTAGTGTCGGGGTGAACACTGAAGCTTTCTTT CASSVGVNTEAFF
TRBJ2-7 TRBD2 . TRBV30 TGTGCCTCCCACATGGGGGGGAACGGGCAGTACTTC CASHMGGNGQYF
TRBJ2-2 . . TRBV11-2 TGTACCACCAGCCTACAAAGCGGTGGTTCGACCGGGGAGCTGTTTTTT CTTSLQSGGSTGELFF
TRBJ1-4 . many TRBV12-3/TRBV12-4 TGTGCCAGCAGTTTGGCAGGGACTGAAAAACTGTTTTTT CASSLAGTEKLFF
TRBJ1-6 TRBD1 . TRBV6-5 TGTGCCAGCAGGATTGAACAGGGGTGGTTTTTACCCCTCCACTTT CASRIEQGWFLPLHF
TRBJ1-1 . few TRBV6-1 TGTGCCAGCAGGGAACCCGGACGGGTGAACACTGAAACTTTCTTT CASREPGRVNTETFF
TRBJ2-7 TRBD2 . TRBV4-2 TGTGCCAGCAGTGGGAAACCGGGACTAGTGAGAGGGCCACACGAGCAGTACTTC CASSGKPGLVRGPHEQYF
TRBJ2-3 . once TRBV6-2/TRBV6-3 TGTGCCAGCACCTTTGTGGTTTGTGGGTTCTCTAGCACAGATACGCAGTATTTT CASTFVVCGFSSTDTQYF
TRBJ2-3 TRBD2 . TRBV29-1 TGCAGCGGCCTAAGCGGGAGGGGAACAGATACGTACTATTTT CSGLSGRGTDTYYF
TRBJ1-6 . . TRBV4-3 TGCGCCAGCAGCCAGGATCCGGAGGCGGGAAATTCACTCCTCCACTTT CASSQDPEAGNSLLHF
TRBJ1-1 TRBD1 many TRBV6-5 TGTGCCAGCAGCCGACAGGGGGCCGCAATGAACACTGAAGCTTTCTTT CASSRQGAAMNTEAFF
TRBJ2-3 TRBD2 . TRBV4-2 TGTGCCATCAGCCAAGTGGTGCTTCTAGCGGGAGCGACATATACGCAGTATTTT CAISQVVLLAGATYTQYF
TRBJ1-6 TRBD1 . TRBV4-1 TGCGCCAGCAGCTACCACCTACAGGGGGCGTATCCACCCCTCCACTTT CASSYHLQGAYPPLHF
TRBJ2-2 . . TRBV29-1 TGCAACGTTGAGATAACAGGGACCGGGGAGCTGTTTTTT CNVEITGTGELFF
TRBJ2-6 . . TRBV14 TGTGCCAGCAGCCTAGGCGCAGCTGGGGCCAACGTCCTGACTTTC CASSLGAAGANVLTF
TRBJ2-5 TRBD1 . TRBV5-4 TGTGCTAGCATCGGTCAGGGGGCAATCGGGGAGACCCAGTACTTC CASIGQGAIGETQYF
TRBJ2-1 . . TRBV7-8 TGTGCCAGCACCTTGTTAGGGGGTAGTGGGAGAACCAATGAGCAGTTCTTC CASTLLGGSGRTNEQFF
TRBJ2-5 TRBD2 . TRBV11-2 TGTGCCAACAACCGAACTCCTGGCGGGAGGAAAGAGAACCAGTACTTC CANNRTPGGRKENQYF
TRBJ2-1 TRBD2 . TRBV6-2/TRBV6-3 TGTGTCAGCAGTTACAAGCGGGAGCGCCCCTGGCAGTTCTTT CVSSYKRERPWQFF